These 18 T cell receptor beta chains share one sample of origin, sequenced in a study of blood T cells in healthy people across ages. For the second PCR, which ran for about 7 to 11 cycles, a sample-barcoded 5' primer and a J-beta primer mix were used. TCRdb re-analysed the 5' RACE reads in MiXCR, keeping a single row per CDR3 protein. This table has some 900,000 distinct CDR3 sequences, about 48% appearing once. The sequenced material came from blood. The origin of the receptors is a young man in good health.

This chain links TRBV30 with TRBJ2-7, with D possibly TRBD2 on 6 matching bases. The CDR3 consists of 13 residues. Trimming took off 2 bases at V and 2 bases at J, with 10 bases between the two ends. Per germline, CDR1 GTSNPN and CDR2 SVGIG (reference sequence). DNA of the CDR3: TGTGCCTGGAGTCGGGGGATTACCTACGAGCAGTACTTC. Protein product: CAWSRGITYEQYF.

This clonotype was recorded a few times. This chain connects TRBV5-1 to TRBJ2-7; 7 nucleotides match TRBD2. V trimming: 9 bases; J trimming: 2 bases; junction bases outside the gene matches: 14. The CDR3 has 15 residues. Germline values: CDR1 SGHRS, CDR2 YFSETQ. The CDR3 reads CAIIVGGWLPYEQYF. CDR3 bases: TGCGCCATAATCGTCGGGGGGTGGTTACCCTACGAGCAGTACTTC.

The chain recombines TRBV6-6 with TRBJ2-7; possibly TRBD1 or TRBD2 for D (5 bases each). This CDR3 is built from 13 residues. V shed 6 bases and J shed 4 bases, with 13 bases lying between them. The germline V gene encodes CDR1 MNHNY and CDR2 SVGAGI (reference sequence). As DNA, the CDR3 is TGTGCCAGCAGCGACGGGGCAGTATACGAGCAGTACTTC. This encodes CASSDGAVYEQYF.

This clonotype came up once. The chain couples TRBV30 to TRBJ2-1; TRBD2 matches 7 bases. The germline V gene encodes CDR1 GTSNPN and CDR2 SVGIG (reference sequence). CDR3 length: 14 residues. V was pared by 0 bases and J by 7 bases, with 6 bases of the junction left unmatched. The CDR3, as DNA: TGTGCCTGGAGTGTGCGGGGGATTAGGAATGAGCAGTTCTTC. It encodes CAWSVRGIRNEQFF.

The rearrangement links TRBV29-1 to TRBJ2-3; TRBD2 might be the D (7 bases). Germline CDR1 and CDR2: SQVTM and ANQGSEA. V was trimmed by 3 bases and J by 0 bases, leaving 16 bases between them. The CDR3 has 16 amino acids. CDR3 nucleotides: TGCAGCGTTGATGGGAGGGACATTCCTAGCACAGATACGCAGTATTTT. Its translation: CSVDGRDIPSTDTQYF.

The sample holds one count of this clonotype. V gene TRBV9 combines with J gene TRBJ2-4; 9 positions agree with TRBD1. The end of the DNA aligns better with TRBJ2-7, so the J call may be wrong. The germline gives CDR1 SGDLS, CDR2 YYNGEE. The CDR3 spans 15 residues. The CDR3 loop reads CASSGPGTGLYEQYF. DNA of the CDR3: TGTGCCAGCAGCGGACCCGGGACAGGGCTCTACGAGCAGTACTTC.

V gene TRBV13 combines with J gene TRBJ1-2; no clear D. Germline-derived CDR1 and CDR2 are PRHDT and FYEKMQ (reference sequence). With 1 base removed from V and 4 bases from J, the gap between germline ends came to 7 bases. The length of the CDR3 is 13 residues. The CDR3 DNA follows: TGTGCCAGCAGCTTAGTCCCTTCCTATGGCTACACCTTC. Amino acids: CASSLVPSYGYTF.

The rearrangement uses TRBV5-1 and TRBJ1-2; perhaps TRBD1 as D (5 bases). Germline CDR1 and CDR2: SGHRS and YFSETQ. There are 16 residues in the CDR3. The V gene lost 0 bases and the J gene lost 3 bases, with 15 bases spanning the gap. The chain's CDR3 is CASSLEGRDFYYGYTF. The CDR3 DNA reads as TGCGCCAGCAGCTTGGAGGGGAGAGATTTCTACTATGGCTACACCTTC.

This chain uses TRBV25-1 with TRBJ2-4; 9 positions agree with TRBD1. The CDR3 contains 15 residues. The germline gives CDR1 MGHDK, CDR2 SYGVNS. The V segment lost 3 bases and the J segment 7 bases; nucleotides outside the gene matches: 7. This chain's CDR3 is CASSEPGTGHNIQYF. CDR3 coding DNA: TGTGCCAGCAGTGAGCCCGGGACAGGGCACAACATTCAGTACTTC. Looking up the rest from reference TRBV25-1 and TRBJ2-4 gives the full variable domain: EADIYQTPRYLVIGTGKKITLECSQTMGHDKMYWYQQDPGMELHLIHYSYGVNSTEKGDLSSESTVSRIRTEHFPLTLESARPSHTSQYLCASSEPGTGHNIQYFGAGTRLSVL.

V usage is TRBV4-2 and J usage is TRBJ2-1; D might be TRBD2 (6 bases). Trimming cost V 2 bases and J 5 bases, with 16 bases left between them. This CDR3 has 16 amino acids. Germline V gene sequence: CDR1 LGHNA, CDR2 YNFKEQ. The CDR3 nucleotides read TGTGCCAGCAGCCAAATCGGGAGTAGCGCAGACAATGAGCAGTTCTTC. Encoded protein: CASSQIGSSADNEQFF.

There are a few counts of this clonotype. CDR3 DNA sequence: TGCGCCAGCAGCCAAGATCGAGTAGGGACAGAGCAGTTCTTC. This sequence encodes CASSQDRVGTEQFF. J is TRBJ2-1 and V is TRBV4-3; possible D gene TRBD1, 6 bases. There are 14 residues in the CDR3. The V end was cut by 0 bases, the J end by 10 bases, with 13 bases between. Germline V gene data show CDR1 as LGHNA and CDR2 as YSLEER.

The chain uses TRBV4-2 and TRBJ1-1, with 7 bases aligning to TRBD1. Germline V lookup: CDR1 LGHNA, CDR2 YNFKEQ. J was trimmed by 4 bases and V by 4 bases; bases with no gene match: 6. The CDR3 length is 14 residues. DNA for the CDR3: TGTGCCAGCAGCCGCACTACAGGGGCCACTGAAGCTTTCTTT. Its translation: CASSRTTGATEAFF.

The rearrangement links TRBV5-6 to TRBJ1-2, with D possibly TRBD1 on 5 matching bases. This CDR3 is 15 amino acids long. Germline lookup yields CDR1 SGHDT and CDR2 YYEEEE. Trimming took 4 bases from V and 3 from J, leaving 16 bases between them. The CDR3 sequence: CASSTTTDGYYGYTF. The CDR3 nucleotides read TGTGCCAGCAGCACGACGACAGACGGGTACTATGGCTACACCTTC.

This clonotype turned up a few times. The chain joins TRBV7-9 to TRBJ2-3; the D gene could be TRBD1 or TRBD2 (5 bases each). Germline V lookup: CDR1 SEHNR, CDR2 FQNEAQ (reference sequence). CDR3 length: 12 residues. V dropped 3 bases and J dropped 9 bases, with 10 bases sitting between them. This chain's CDR3 is CASSFEGDTQYF. The CDR3 nucleotides are TGTGCCAGCAGCTTTGAAGGGGACACGCAGTATTTT.

This clonotype was seen a handful of times. The CDR3 nucleotides read TGTGCCAGCAGTTTTAGGCACCCTAGCAATCAGCCCCAGCATTTT. Protein: CASSFRHPSNQPQHF. The V gene is TRBV12-3 or TRBV12-4, the J gene TRBJ1-5; D is unclear. Trimming pared 3 bases from V and 0 bases from J, leaving 9 bases between. The CDR3 totals 15 residues.

The genes are TRBV12-3 or TRBV12-4 and TRBJ1-2, with TRBD1 as a possible D gene (5 bases). CDR3 length equals 13 residues. The V gene lost 5 bases and the J gene lost 7 bases, with 14 bases spanning the gap. The CDR3 sequence is CASSQRGAFGYTF. The CDR3 bases are TGTGCCAGCAGTCAAAGAGGGGCCTTTGGCTACACCTTC.

The CDR3 region has the DNA TGTGCCAGCAGCGTAGGGGGAATCCACGAGCAGTTCTTC. This codes for CASSVGGIHEQFF. J is TRBJ2-1 and V is TRBV9; D gene ambiguous. V was shortened by 0 bases and J by 10 bases, with 11 bases between the two germline ends. Germline lookup yields CDR1 SGDLS and CDR2 YYNGEE. The CDR3 contains 13 residues.

The V call is TRBV19, the J call TRBJ1-2; 7 positions agree with TRBD1. In germline, CDR1 is LNHDA, CDR2 SQIVND (reference sequence). This CDR3 is built from 13 residues. The V gene end was trimmed by 7 bases and the J gene end by 6 bases; junction bases not matched to a gene: 8. CDR3 nucleotide sequence: TGTGCCAGTAATCTGGACAGGACGGATGGCTACACCTTC. Amino acid sequence: CASNLDRTDGYTF.